One sample yielded the 13 T cell receptor beta chains listed below, sequenced in a study of blood T cell repertoires in COVID-19. Generated by immunoSEQ multiplex PCR, the TCRdb table keeps only in-frame clones and is missing some. The table lists 200,000 to 300,000 clones, approximately 81% of them singletons, with under 5% in the top ten. The sample was peripheral blood. The receptor source for this set is a man in his 60s with acute or convalescent COVID-19.

V and J are TRBV5-1 and TRBJ2-1, with 9 bases that match TRBD1. Per the germline V gene, CDR1 is SGHRS and CDR2 is YFSETQ. CDR3 length: 16 amino acids. Germline trimming cut 0 bases from V and 6 bases from J; bases unmatched to any gene: 7. CDR3 nucleotide sequence: TGCGCCAGCAGCTTGGTACGGGACAGGGCTCCCAATGAGCAGTTCTTC. Translation gives CASSLVRDRAPNEQFF. The full variable domain, in which reference TRBV5-1 and TRBJ2-1 provide the parts outside the CDR3, is KAGVTQTPRYLIKTRGQQVTLSCSPISGHRSVSWYQQTPGQGLQFLFEYFSETQRNKGNFPGRFSGRQFSNSRSEMNVSTLELGDSALYLCASSLVRDRAPNEQFFGPGTRLTVL.

This clone was detected only a few times. The chain combines TRBV2 with TRBJ2-7; TRBD2 is a possible D gene (6 bases). CDR1 and CDR2 from the germline V gene are SNHLY and FYNNEI. Trimming stripped 8 bases from V and 3 bases from J, with 14 bases between. CDR3 size: 13 residues. The CDR3 here is CASRSPGGYEQYF. As DNA, the CDR3 is TGTGCCAGCCGGAGCCCCGGGGGCTACGAGCAGTACTTC.

This chain joins TRBV24-1 and TRBJ2-1; 9 nucleotides agree with TRBD1. This CDR3 comprises 17 residues. With V trimmed by 4 bases and J by 1 base, 7 bases remained unmatched. CDR1 is KGHDR and CDR2 is SFDVKD in the germline V gene. The CDR3 here is CATSEVDRGASYNEQFF. CDR3 nucleotides: TGTGCCACCAGTGAGGTTGACAGGGGGGCATCCTACAATGAGCAGTTCTTC.

The CDR3 sequence: CASSTHAGTGAINTQYF. CDR3 coding DNA: TGTGCCAGCAGCACCCACGCCGGGACAGGGGCGATAAATACGCAGTATTTT. The gene calls are TRBV7-8 and TRBJ2-3, with 10 bases aligning to TRBD1. The germline V gene encodes CDR1 SGHVS and CDR2 FQNEAQ. The CDR3 extends over 17 amino acids. V was clipped by 5 bases and J by 7 bases; unmatched bases: 15. Variable domain in full (rest from reference TRBV7-8 and TRBJ2-3): GAGVSQSPRYKVAKRGQDVALRCDPISGHVSLFWYQQALGQGPEFLTYFQNEAQLDKSGLPSDRFFAERPEGSVSTLKIQRTQQEDSAVYLCASSTHAGTGAINTQYFGPGTRLTVL.

This clone was recorded many times. The chain links TRBV20-1 to TRBJ2-1, with D unresolved. CDR3 length: 11 amino acids. Germline V CDR1 and CDR2: DFQATT, SNEGSKA (reference sequence). Deletions cut 5 bases from V and 2 bases from J, with 4 bases between. CDR3: CSAETYNEQFF. The CDR3, as DNA: TGCAGTGCTGAGACCTACAATGAGCAGTTCTTC.

The genes are TRBV30 and TRBJ1-5; D might be TRBD1 (5 bases). V lost 2 bases and J lost 7, with 18 bases in between. CDR3 length: 15 residues. Germline CDR1 GTSNPN, CDR2 SVGIG (reference sequence). As DNA, the CDR3 is TGTGCCTGGAGTCTCATGGGCAGTAAGGGGCAGCCCCAGCATTTT. Its protein product is CAWSLMGSKGQPQHF.

The rearrangement uses TRBV4-1 and TRBJ1-1, with 8 bases lining up with TRBD1. The CDR3 extends over 13 amino acids. Trimming removed 5 bases from V and 6 bases from J; junction bases left unmatched: 5. In germline, CDR1 is MGHRA, CDR2 YSYEKL. As DNA, the CDR3 is TGCGCCAGCAGCTTTTACAGGGGGGCTGAAGCTTTCTTT. It yields the protein CASSFYRGAEAFF.

V usage is TRBV7-2 and J usage is TRBJ2-3; maybe TRBD2 (5 bases). The CDR3 is 17 residues long. V lost 3 bases to trimming and J lost 1 base, with 17 bases between them. Germline V CDR1 and CDR2: SGHTA, FQGNSA. The CDR3 DNA reads as TGTGCCAGCAGCTTTTTACTAGTCAGAGGTGGCACAGATACGCAGTATTTT. This translates into CASSFLLVRGGTDTQYF.

In DNA form, the CDR3 reads TGTGCCAGTAGTATACTGCGGCCCACCGGCGGGGAGCTGTTTTTT. Translated: CASSILRPTGGELFF. The chain recombines TRBV19 with TRBJ2-2; D is undetermined. The CDR3 runs 15 residues. The germline gives CDR1 LNHDA, CDR2 SQIVND (reference sequence). Trimming pared 2 bases from V and 7 bases from J, leaving 14 bases between.

This clone was counted only a few times. The V and J genes are TRBV5-4 and TRBJ2-7; TRBD2 matches at 8 bases. The V gene end was trimmed by 3 bases and the J gene end by 0 bases; junction bases not matched to a gene: 8. The CDR3 runs to 16 residues. Germline V lookup: CDR1 SGHNT, CDR2 YYREEE (reference sequence). The CDR3 DNA reads TGTGCCAGCAGCTCGTCGGTAGCGGGAAGCTCCTACGAGCAGTACTTC. The encoded protein is CASSSSVAGSSYEQYF.

This chain joins TRBV27 and TRBJ1-6; D not certain. This CDR3 contains 14 residues. The V gene lost 4 bases and the J gene lost 14 bases, with 18 bases spanning the gap. Germline V gene sequence: CDR1 MNHEY, CDR2 SMNVEV (reference sequence). The chain's CDR3 is CASSSDNPPATLHF. In DNA form, the CDR3 reads TGTGCCAGCAGTTCTGACAATCCCCCCGCCACCCTCCACTTT.

The genes are TRBV11-3 and TRBJ2-1, with a tentative D call TRBD1 (6 bases). The length of the CDR3 is 15 residues. The ends were cut back, 3 bases at V and 4 bases at J, with 13 bases in the middle. Per the germline V gene, CDR1 is SGHNT and CDR2 is YENEEA. The CDR3 DNA is TGTGCCAGCAGCTTGAGGGCAGGGGAGTACAATGAGCAGTTCTTC. Translating it yields CASSLRAGEYNEQFF. Complete variable domain (other parts from reference TRBV11-3 and TRBJ2-1): EAGVVQSPRYKIIEKKQPVAFWCNPISGHNTLYWYLQNLGQGPELLIRYENEEAVDDSQLPKDRFSAERLKGVDSTLKIQPAELGDSAVYLCASSLRAGEYNEQFFGPGTRLTVL.

V usage is TRBV2 and J usage is TRBJ1-5; tentatively, D is TRBD1 (6 bases). Trimming removed 7 bases at V and 9 bases at J, with 13 bases between. Looked up from germline, CDR1 is SNHLY and CDR2 is FYNNEI. The CDR3 loop spans 12 amino acids. The CDR3 DNA sequence: TGTGCCAGCACCAGGGGAGATCTGCCCCAGCATTTT. Protein sequence: CASTRGDLPQHF.